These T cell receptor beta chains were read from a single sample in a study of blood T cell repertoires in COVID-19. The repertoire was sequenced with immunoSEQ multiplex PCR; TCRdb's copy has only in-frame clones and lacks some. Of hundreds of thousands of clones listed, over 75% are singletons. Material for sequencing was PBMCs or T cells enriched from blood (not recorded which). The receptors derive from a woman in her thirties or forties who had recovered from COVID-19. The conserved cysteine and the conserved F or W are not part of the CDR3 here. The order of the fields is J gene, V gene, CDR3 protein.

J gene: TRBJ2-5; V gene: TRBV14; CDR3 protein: ASSQALAGGETQY
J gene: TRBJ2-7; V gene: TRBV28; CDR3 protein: ASTFGDRSSYEQY
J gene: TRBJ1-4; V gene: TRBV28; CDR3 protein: ASSFGGASQEKLF
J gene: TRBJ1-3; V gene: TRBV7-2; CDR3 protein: ASSLDRGDKQG
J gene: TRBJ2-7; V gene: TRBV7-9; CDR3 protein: ASSPPAEAEQY
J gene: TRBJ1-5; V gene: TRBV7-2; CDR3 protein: ASSPVGGPYQPQH
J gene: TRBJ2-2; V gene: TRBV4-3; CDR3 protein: ASSQDRGNTGELF
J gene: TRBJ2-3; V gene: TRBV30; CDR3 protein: AWTSGGYSTDTQY
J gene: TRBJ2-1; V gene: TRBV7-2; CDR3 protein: ASSLETGGYKQF
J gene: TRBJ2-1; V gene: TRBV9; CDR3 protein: ASSVGGDPRNEQF
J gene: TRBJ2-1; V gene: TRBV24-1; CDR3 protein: ATSDPASGGADNEQF
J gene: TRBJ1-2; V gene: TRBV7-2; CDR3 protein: ASRRNVANYGYT
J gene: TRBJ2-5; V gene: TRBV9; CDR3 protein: ASSGAGGEVETQY
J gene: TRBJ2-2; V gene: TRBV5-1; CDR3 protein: ASSTTGELF
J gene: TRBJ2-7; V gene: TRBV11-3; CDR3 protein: ASTLKGPEQY
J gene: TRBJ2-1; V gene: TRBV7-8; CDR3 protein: ASSLSLYNEQF
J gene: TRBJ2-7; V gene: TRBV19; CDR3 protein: ASSRITSGNHEQY
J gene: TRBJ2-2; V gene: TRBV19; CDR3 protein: ASSTGDRWDTGELF
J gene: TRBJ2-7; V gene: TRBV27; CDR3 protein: ASSFPGQGFSYEQY
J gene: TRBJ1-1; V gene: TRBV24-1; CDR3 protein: ATSDPVNTEAF